These 30 T cell receptor beta chains originate from one sample sequenced in a study of human T cells and chemical hapten exposure (dated by TCRdb to the early 2020s). Libraries came from 5' RACE. The sequencing machine was an Illumina MiSeq. Using fastp trimming at Q25 and MiXCR clonotype assembly, TCRdb reanalyzed the public sequencing data and kept in-frame beta chains. All rows with the same CDR3 protein become a single entry with the most common DNA and genes. Here the sample has 110,000 or so distinct CDR3 sequences; approximately 20% occur a single time. The ten largest clones represent 2.5% to 3.5% of the sample. Total RNA was extracted from unfractionated whole blood that had been collected in Tempus Blood RNA tubes. The receptors here all came from a human donor in good health.

This clonotype occurred a few times. V is TRBV30 and J is TRBJ2-6, with D unclear. The germline V gene has CDR1 GTSNPN and CDR2 SVGIG (reference sequence). This CDR3 has 13 amino acids. Between the trimmed V and J ends, which lost 5 bases and 0 bases, there was a span of 5 bases. The CDR3 region has the DNA TGTGCCTGGCGAAACTCTGGGGCCAACGTCCTGACTTTC. This sequence encodes CAWRNSGANVLTF.

This chain links TRBV6-5 with TRBJ1-1; D uncertain. V lost 2 bases and J lost 2, with 9 bases in between. Germline-derived CDR1 and CDR2 are MNHEY and SVGAGI. This CDR3 comprises 14 residues. The CDR3 reads CASSYAGSNTEAFF. The CDR3 region has the DNA TGTGCCAGCAGTTACGCGGGCAGCAACACTGAAGCTTTCTTT.

J is TRBJ2-3 and V is TRBV9; 9 bases fit TRBD2. Germline CDR1 and CDR2: SGDLS and YYNGEE. The V segment lost 0 bases and the J segment 2 bases; nucleotides outside the gene matches: 10. This CDR3 has 18 residues. In DNA form, the CDR3 reads TGTGCCAGCAGCGTAGAGGGGGGAAGCGGGAGGTCCACAGATACGCAGTATTTT. Protein sequence: CASSVEGGSGRSTDTQYF.

This clonotype has a handful of counts. The rearrangement joins TRBV29-1 to TRBJ2-7; possibly TRBD1 for D (6 bases). The V and J ends lost 3 bases and 4 bases respectively, with 10 bases between them. The CDR3 runs to 12 residues. Per the germline V gene, CDR1 is SQVTM and CDR2 is ANQGSEA. The CDR3 DNA follows: TGCAGCGTTGAGTCCAGGGGATACGAGCAGTACTTC. It is translated as CSVESRGYEQYF.

This sequence joins TRBV27 and TRBJ1-2; 9 nucleotides agree with TRBD1. Looked up from germline, CDR1 is MNHEY and CDR2 is SMNVEV (reference sequence). This CDR3 region has 13 residues. Trimming at V came to 5 bases and at J to 7 bases, leaving 5 bases not matched to a gene. This CDR3 is CASSPRTGVGYTF. DNA for the CDR3: TGTGCCAGCAGTCCCCGGACAGGGGTTGGCTACACCTTC.

This clonotype was counted between two and nine times. This rearrangement joins TRBV28 to TRBJ1-5; 8 bases fit TRBD1. Trimming at V came to 6 bases and at J to 4 bases, leaving 11 bases not matched to a gene. Germline lookup yields CDR1 MDHEN and CDR2 SYDVKM. The CDR3 runs to 16 residues. The CDR3 region has the DNA TGTGCCAGCAGAAGGACAGGGACGAGTAGGAATCAGCCCCAGCATTTT. Residues: CASRRTGTSRNQPQHF.

This clonotype occurred a few times. V usage is TRBV24-1 and J usage is TRBJ2-2, with 13 bases matching TRBD2. The germline gives CDR1 KGHDR, CDR2 SFDVKD. The V segment lost 4 bases and the J segment 4 bases; nucleotides outside the gene matches: 5. This CDR3 is 17 amino acids long. CDR3 sequence reads: CATSEPGLAGATGELFF. The CDR3 bases are TGTGCCACCAGTGAGCCCGGACTAGCGGGAGCCACCGGGGAGCTGTTTTTT.

This clonotype was seen only a few times. The CDR3 DNA is TGTGCCAGCAGGACAAGTAATTATAATTCACCCCTCCACTTT. Its protein product is CASRTSNYNSPLHF. The chain couples TRBV6-5 to TRBJ1-6; D is uncertain. V was trimmed by 6 bases and J by 4 bases, leaving 10 bases between them. CDR3 length equals 14 residues. Germline V gene lookup returns CDR1 MNHEY and CDR2 SVGAGI.

This clonotype was seen a handful of times. The rearrangement joins TRBV28 to TRBJ2-7; no clear D. Germline CDR1 reads MDHEN; CDR2 reads SYDVKM. V dropped 5 bases and J dropped 0 bases, with 8 bases sitting between them. This CDR3 region has 13 residues. The CDR3 loop is CASSPVSSYEQYF. The CDR3 DNA sequence: TGTGCCAGCAGTCCTGTAAGCTCCTACGAGCAGTACTTC.

This clonotype was found a few times. The rearrangement uses TRBV6-5 and TRBJ2-3, with 10 positions matching TRBD1. The CDR3 has 15 residues. In germline, CDR1 is MNHEY, CDR2 SVGAGI. The J segment lost 6 bases and the V segment lost 5 bases, leaving 8 bases of the junction unmatched. CDR3 in DNA: TGTGCCAGCAGTCCGACAGGGGGCGTTTACGATACGCAGTATTTT. Amino acid sequence: CASSPTGGVYDTQYF.

This clonotype showed up just a few times. The chain employs TRBV5-1 and TRBJ2-5, with 7 bases matching TRBD2. The ends lost 1 base at V and 3 bases at J; junction bases unmatched: 3. Germline V CDR1 and CDR2: SGHRS, YFSETQ. This CDR3 has 14 residues. CDR3 DNA: TGCGCCAGCAGCTTGATGGGAGGGGAAGAGACCCAGTACTTC. This gives the protein CASSLMGGEETQYF.

This chain uses TRBV4-1 with TRBJ1-3, with D perhaps TRBD1 (5 bases). CDR1 and CDR2 from the germline V gene are MGHRA and YSYEKL. Deletions cut 7 bases from V and 5 bases from J, with 18 bases between. The CDR3 has 15 residues. CDR3 DNA: TGCGCCAGCACCGGGTCTTCGAGGGGACGAAACACCATATATTTT. This codes for CASTGSSRGRNTIYF.

The rearrangement links TRBV6-5 to TRBJ1-1, with no clear D. This CDR3 spans 15 amino acids. Germline CDR1 and CDR2: MNHEY and SVGAGI. Trimming shortened V by 2 bases and J by 2 bases, and 12 bases separated the two germline ends. CDR3 sequence reads: CASSYLRPVNTEAFF. The CDR3 DNA follows: TGTGCCAGCAGTTACCTAAGACCGGTAAACACTGAAGCTTTCTTT.

The chain carries TRBV6-5 and TRBJ2-5; the match to TRBD1 covers 7 bases. From germline, CDR1 is MNHEY and CDR2 SVGAGI. The CDR3 has 13 residues. The ends lost 0 bases at V and 12 bases at J; junction bases unmatched: 7. The CDR3, as DNA: TGTGCCAGCAGTTACTCTATCCGGGACAGAAAGTACTTC. This sequence encodes CASSYSIRDRKYF.

This clonotype was counted a few times. This chain's CDR3 is CASRINSGQETQYF. The CDR3 DNA follows: TGCGCCAGCCGGATAAATAGCGGACAAGAGACCCAGTACTTC. The chain carries TRBV5-1 and TRBJ2-5; D may be TRBD2 (6 bases). The CDR3 extends over 14 amino acids. The ends were cut back, 7 bases at V and 2 bases at J, with 15 bases in the middle. Germline-derived CDR1 and CDR2 are SGHRS and YFSETQ.

The J gene is TRBJ2-7, the V gene TRBV5-1; D is uncertain. The CDR3 runs to 13 residues. The V gene lost 0 bases and the J gene lost 3 bases, with 7 bases spanning the gap. Germline V gene lookup returns CDR1 SGHRS and CDR2 YFSETQ. CDR3 region: CASSLGSRYEQYF. CDR3 coding DNA: TGCGCCAGCAGCTTGGGCAGTCGCTACGAGCAGTACTTC.

CDR3 in DNA: TGTGCCAGCAGTTACTCCACAGTCTATGGAAACACCATATATTTT. Amino acid sequence: CASSYSTVYGNTIYF. V gene TRBV6-6 combines with J gene TRBJ1-3; D unclear. V lost 0 bases to trimming and J lost 3 bases, with 9 bases between them. Germline V lookup: CDR1 MNHNY, CDR2 SVGAGI (reference sequence). The CDR3 is 15 amino acids.

The rearrangement joins TRBV2 to TRBJ1-1; the D is unclear. This CDR3 region has 15 residues. V shed 4 bases and J shed 0 bases, with 12 bases lying between them. The germline V gene encodes CDR1 SNHLY and CDR2 FYNNEI. CDR3 nucleotide sequence: TGTGCCAGCAGTGGGTGGGGAGACCTGAACACTGAAGCTTTCTTT. Its translation: CASSGWGDLNTEAFF.

This clonotype occurred a few times. The V and J genes are TRBV29-1 and TRBJ2-7; D remains ambiguous. The CDR3 is 13 residues long. Germline CDR1 SQVTM, CDR2 ANQGSEA. V was clipped by 3 bases and J by 2 bases, with 11 bases between them. The CDR3 reads CSVEVAATYEQYF. CDR3 DNA: TGCAGCGTTGAGGTTGCTGCTACCTACGAGCAGTACTTC.

This clonotype was seen many times. This chain links TRBV20-1 with TRBJ2-4; D unresolved. CDR1 and CDR2 (germline): DFQATT, SNEGSKA (reference sequence). This CDR3 has 14 amino acids. Deletions cut 0 bases from V and 9 bases from J, with 15 bases between. The CDR3 bases are TGCAGTGCTAGAGATTACCGTTTTCTGGGCATTCAGTACTTC. This encodes CSARDYRFLGIQYF.

This clonotype has only one observation. This rearrangement joins TRBV6-2 or TRBV6-3 to TRBJ1-1; D possibly corresponds to TRBD1 (6 bases). CDR3 length: 11 residues. V was pared by 7 bases and J by 5 bases, with 8 bases between. Germline V gene lookup returns CDR1 MNHEY and CDR2 SVGEGT. CDR3 protein: CASTQGTEAFF. CDR3 coding DNA: TGTGCCAGCACCCAGGGGACTGAAGCTTTCTTT.

The J gene is TRBJ1-1, the V gene TRBV29-1; D might be TRBD1 (6 bases). V was shortened by 3 bases and J by 5 bases, with 10 bases between the two germline ends. CDR3 length equals 12 residues. Germline V gene lookup returns CDR1 SQVTM and CDR2 ANQGSEA. CDR3 nucleotide sequence: TGCAGCGTTGATTCGGGGGCGACTGAAGCTTTCTTT. Translating gives CSVDSGATEAFF. Combining the CDR3 with reference TRBV29-1 and TRBJ1-1 gives the whole variable domain SAVISQKPSRDICQRGTSLTIQCQVDSQVTMMFWYRQQPGQSLTLIATANQGSEATYESGFVIDKFPISRPNLTFSTLTVSNMSPEDSSIYLCSVDSGATEAFFGQGTRLTVV.

The chain has TRBV4-1 and TRBJ2-1; TRBD2 matches at 14 bases. CDR3 length: 16 amino acids. After removal of 2 bases from V and 8 bases from J, the junction contained 5 bases not matched to a gene. Per the germline V gene, CDR1 is MGHRA and CDR2 is YSYEKL. This CDR3 reads CASSQPTSGRGDEQFF. The DNA of the CDR3 is TGCGCCAGCAGCCAACCGACTAGCGGGAGGGGGGATGAGCAGTTCTTC.

This chain uses TRBV29-1 with TRBJ1-4; D possibly corresponds to TRBD1 (5 bases). This CDR3 spans 14 amino acids. The germline gives CDR1 SQVTM, CDR2 ANQGSEA. The V end lost 5 bases, the J end lost 8 bases, and 18 bases lay between the germline ends. The CDR3 DNA follows: TGCAGCGTTCGACAGCCACCGGATTGGGAAAAACTGTTTTTT. Its translation is CSVRQPPDWEKLFF. The full variable domain, rest sourced from reference TRBV29-1 and TRBJ1-4, is SAVISQKPSRDICQRGTSLTIQCQVDSQVTMMFWYRQQPGQSLTLIATANQGSEATYESGFVIDKFPISRPNLTFSTLTVSNMSPEDSSIYLCSVRQPPDWEKLFFGSGTQLSVL.

This clonotype was detected only a few times. The J gene is TRBJ2-5, the V gene TRBV7-8; no reliable D call. CDR3 length equals 16 residues. The V gene lost 5 bases and the J gene lost 4 bases, with 20 bases spanning the gap. Germline loops: CDR1 SGHVS, CDR2 FQNEAQ. DNA for the CDR3: TGTGCCAGCAGCCCTAGTAACGGCCGGGTAGTAGAGACCCAGTACTTC. Amino acids: CASSPSNGRVVETQYF.

J is TRBJ1-1 and V is TRBV18; 7 bases fit TRBD1. Germline CDR1 is KGHSH and CDR2 is LQKENI. Unmatched junction bases numbered 5, after V lost 3 bases and J lost 4 bases. The CDR3 runs to 14 residues. The CDR3, as DNA: TGTGCCAGCTCACCGTTGGAGGGGGCCACTGAAGCTTTCTTT. Translated, it gives CASSPLEGATEAFF. The full variable domain, rest sourced from reference TRBV18 and TRBJ1-1, is NAGVMQNPRHLVRRRGQEARLRCSPMKGHSHVYWYRQLPEEGLKFMVYLQKENIIDESGMPKERFSAEFPKEGPSILRIQQVVRGDSAAYFCASSPLEGATEAFFGQGTRLTVV.

In this sample, this clonotype turned up a few times. This chain joins TRBV11-2 and TRBJ2-1; 8 nucleotides line up with TRBD2. Germline lookup yields CDR1 SGHAT and CDR2 FQNNGV. Trimming at V came to 4 bases and at J to 5 bases, leaving 10 bases not matched to a gene. The CDR3 is made up of 16 amino acids. CDR3: CASSSLSGKAHNEQFF. The CDR3 region has the DNA TGTGCCAGCAGCTCCCTTAGCGGGAAAGCACACAATGAGCAGTTCTTC.

The chain is built from TRBV30 and TRBJ1-4, with no clear D. V dropped 0 bases and J dropped 5 bases, with 16 bases sitting between them. The CDR3 spans 16 residues. Germline values: CDR1 GTSNPN, CDR2 SVGIG (reference sequence). The DNA for the CDR3 is TGTGCCTGGAGTGTAAAAGGGTGGAAAAGCAATGAAAAACTGTTTTTT. It yields the protein CAWSVKGWKSNEKLFF.

This clonotype has only a few counts. Here the CDR3 reads CASSEATGVTDTQYF. The CDR3 region has the DNA TGTGCCAGCAGTGAAGCAACAGGGGTCACAGATACGCAGTATTTT. This chain links TRBV6-1 with TRBJ2-3, with 7 bases lining up with TRBD1. The germline V gene has CDR1 MNHNS and CDR2 SASEGT. The trim removed 0 bases at V and 2 bases at J, leaving 2 bases unmatched. This CDR3 spans 15 amino acids.

This clonotype has a handful of counts. The chain is built from TRBV6-5 and TRBJ1-2, with TRBD1 matching over 8 bases. The germline CDR1 and CDR2 sequences are MNHEY and SVGAGI. This CDR3 spans 13 amino acids. Germline trimming cut 5 bases from V and 5 bases from J; bases unmatched to any gene: 4. The CDR3 loop reads CASSAGQAYGYTF. CDR3 coding DNA: TGTGCCAGCAGTGCGGGACAGGCTTATGGCTACACCTTC.